The 26 T cell receptor beta chains below were found in one sample sequenced in a study of OX40 agonist ivuxolimab in advanced cancers. Clones were sequenced by immunoSEQ multiplex PCR, and TCRdb holds only the in-frame ones, with some missing. The sample consists of around 66,000 clones, more than 65% of them appearing once. Material: CD4+ or CD8+ T cells sorted from blood, obtained in a trial of the OX40 agonist ivuxolimab. These receptor sequences come from an adult with an advanced solid tumor such as melanoma, head and neck, liver or kidney cancer.

The genes are TRBV9 and TRBJ1-1, with a weak D call TRBD1 (5 bases). Per germline, CDR1 SGDLS and CDR2 YYNGEE. The CDR3 is made up of 15 amino acids. Between the trimmed V and J ends, which lost 3 bases and 5 bases, there was a span of 17 bases. The CDR3 DNA follows: TGTGCCAGCAGCGCGGGGGGACTCATGGGGACTGAAGCTTTCTTT. Protein: CASSAGGLMGTEAFF.

The chain has TRBV7-9 and TRBJ2-2; the D is unclear. V was clipped by 5 bases and J by 0 bases, with 10 bases between them. The CDR3 runs to 15 residues. Germline CDR1 and CDR2: SEHNR and FQNEAQ (reference sequence). The CDR3 DNA is TGTGCCAGCAGCCAACTCTTCGCGAACACCGGGGAGCTGTTTTTT. Its translation is CASSQLFANTGELFF. Based on the CDR3 plus reference TRBV7-9 and TRBJ2-2, the full variable domain is DTGVSQNPRHKITKRGQNVTFRCDPISEHNRLYWYRQTLGQGPEFLTYFQNEAQLEKSRLLSDRFSAERPKGSFSTLEIQRTEQGDSAMYLCASSQLFANTGELFFGEGSRLTVL.

This chain connects TRBV27 to TRBJ2-1; possible D gene TRBD1, 5 bases. Germline-derived CDR1 and CDR2 are MNHEY and SMNVEV (reference sequence). Trimming removed 6 bases at V and 2 bases at J, with 11 bases between. There are 14 residues in the CDR3. The CDR3 DNA reads as TGTGCCAGCAGAACAGGCTTGACCTACAATGAGCAGTTCTTC. As protein: CASRTGLTYNEQFF.

V is TRBV6-5 and J is TRBJ2-1, with TRBD2 as a possible D gene (7 bases). The CDR3 has 15 residues. CDR1 MNHEY and CDR2 SVGAGI come from the germline V gene. V was shortened by 8 bases and J by 0 bases, with 14 bases between the two germline ends. CDR3 bases: TGTGCCAGCCGAAGGGGGGGAAGCTCCTACAATGAGCAGTTCTTC. Amino acid sequence: CASRRGGSSYNEQFF.

The rearrangement links TRBV6-5 to TRBJ2-6; D gene ambiguous. This CDR3 region has 14 residues. CDR1 and CDR2 (germline): MNHEY, SVGAGI. Trimming shortened V by 5 bases and J by 1 base, and 6 bases separated the two germline ends. As DNA, the CDR3 is TGTGCCAGCAGTACTGGGTCTGGGGCCAACGTCCTGACTTTC. This gives the protein CASSTGSGANVLTF.

This chain joins TRBV6-6 and TRBJ1-2, with D possibly being TRBD1 (6 bases). The CDR3 has 12 residues. V lost 5 bases and J 4 bases, leaving 8 bases between the germline ends. CDR1 is MNHNY, CDR2 SVGAGI, per germline (reference sequence). As DNA, the CDR3 is TGTGCCAGCAGTCCAGGGGCCTATGGCTACACCTTC. It translates to CASSPGAYGYTF.

The chain is built from TRBV7-6 and TRBJ1-3; 7 bases agree with TRBD1. This CDR3 comprises 16 residues. Germline V gene lookup returns CDR1 SGHVS and CDR2 FNYEAQ. V shed 5 bases and J 0 bases; nucleotides not matched to a gene: 7. CDR3 nucleotide sequence: TGTGCCAGCAGCACCACAGGGGCCCACTCTGGAAACACCATATATTTT. Residues: CASSTTGAHSGNTIYF.

This clone turned up a few times. The genes are TRBV2 and TRBJ1-6, with D possibly matching TRBD1 (6 bases). Germline CDR1 reads SNHLY; CDR2 reads FYNNEI. The CDR3 runs 14 residues. Trimming took 2 bases from V and 7 from J, leaving 9 bases between them. The CDR3 nucleotides read TGTGCCAGCAGTGAACGGGGGACAAATTCACCCCTCCACTTT. Residues: CASSERGTNSPLHF.

V gene TRBV5-4 combines with J gene TRBJ1-2; TRBD1 is a possible D gene (5 bases). Trimming shortened V by 4 bases and J by 6 bases, and 16 bases separated the two germline ends. The CDR3 spans 14 residues. Germline V CDR1 and CDR2: SGHNT, YYREEE (reference sequence). The CDR3 sequence is CASSPGTAGDGYTF. The CDR3 DNA follows: TGTGCCAGCAGCCCCGGGACGGCGGGGGATGGCTACACCTTC.

The chain uses TRBV15 and TRBJ2-1, with D perhaps matching TRBD2 (6 bases). The CDR3 has 15 residues. From germline, CDR1 is LNHNV and CDR2 YYDKDF (reference sequence). V lost 4 bases, J lost 7 bases, and 17 bases lay in between. The chain's CDR3 is CATSMGGPSRNEQFF. DNA for the CDR3: TGTGCCACCAGCATGGGGGGACCGTCGAGAAATGAGCAGTTCTTC.

This chain joins TRBV7-3 and TRBJ2-3; 10 bases agree with TRBD1. Looked up from germline, CDR1 is SGHTA and CDR2 is FQGTGA. This CDR3 contains 15 residues. Germline trimming cut 0 bases from V and 6 bases from J; bases unmatched to any gene: 3. CDR3 sequence reads: CASSLTSDRGDTQYF. DNA for the CDR3: TGTGCCAGCAGCTTAACCTCGGACAGGGGGGATACGCAGTATTTT. Drawing the rest from reference TRBV7-3 and TRBJ2-3, the complete variable domain is GAGVSQTPSNKVTEKGKYVELRCDPISGHTALYWYRQSLGQGPEFLIYFQGTGAADDSGLPNDRFFAVRPEGSVSTLKIQRTERGDSAVYLCASSLTSDRGDTQYFGPGTRLTVL.

The chain links TRBV5-4 to TRBJ1-1; 7 bases match TRBD1. Losses at the gene ends were 0 bases for V and 3 bases for J; bases not matched to a gene: 5. This CDR3 comprises 15 residues. In germline, CDR1 is SGHNT, CDR2 YYREEE (reference sequence). CDR3 nucleotides: TGTGCCAGCAGCTTGGTCAACAGGGGATACACTGAAGCTTTCTTT. Translated, it gives CASSLVNRGYTEAFF.

The rearrangement links TRBV10-3 to TRBJ2-7, with unresolved D. The CDR3 runs to 12 residues. Germline V gene data show CDR1 as ENHRY and CDR2 as SYGVKD. V shed 3 bases and J shed 3 bases, with 6 bases lying between them. The DNA for the CDR3 is TGTGCCATCAGTGAATCCAGCTACGAGCAGTACTTC. Translated: CAISESSYEQYF.

The chain uses TRBV9 and TRBJ2-2; D call uncertain. CDR3 size: 14 residues. With 4 bases removed from V and 2 bases from J, the gap between germline ends came to 9 bases. Germline V lookup: CDR1 SGDLS, CDR2 YYNGEE. The chain's CDR3 is CASSSILNTGELFF. The CDR3 nucleotides read TGTGCCAGCAGCTCCATCCTTAACACCGGGGAGCTGTTTTTT.

V usage is TRBV4-3 and J usage is TRBJ2-3; 12 bases align to TRBD2. The CDR3 consists of 16 residues. Germline V gene lookup returns CDR1 LGHNA and CDR2 YSLEER. Losses at the gene ends were 1 base for V and 2 bases for J; bases not matched to a gene: 1. The DNA of the CDR3 is TGCGCCAGCAGCCAAGGACTAGCGGGGGTCACAGATACGCAGTATTTT. It specifies CASSQGLAGVTDTQYF.

The chain has TRBV6-1 and TRBJ1-3; D is uncertain. The CDR3 spans 14 residues. Trimming pared 5 bases from V and 2 bases from J, leaving 10 bases between. Germline V gives CDR1 MNHNS, CDR2 SASEGT. Here the CDR3 reads CASSHRGAGNTIYF. In DNA form, the CDR3 reads TGTGCCAGCAGTCACCGTGGGGCTGGAAACACCATATATTTT.

In this sample, this clone turned up a few times. V is TRBV28 and J is TRBJ1-2; 8 nucleotides match TRBD1. Per germline, CDR1 MDHEN and CDR2 SYDVKM. This CDR3 contains 14 residues. V dropped 4 bases and J dropped 4; count of bases not matched to a gene: 5. The chain's CDR3 is CASSSGTGPYGYTF. CDR3 bases: TGTGCCAGCAGTTCCGGGACAGGCCCCTATGGCTACACCTTC.

The chain couples TRBV7-9 to TRBJ1-1; D perhaps matches TRBD1 (6 bases). The V gene's germline CDR1 is SEHNR and CDR2 FQNEAQ (reference sequence). CDR3 size: 13 residues. The V end was cut by 1 base, the J end by 11 bases, with 14 bases between. The CDR3 DNA reads as TGTGCCAGCAGCTTAGAGGGGGGCAGTCCGGCTTTCTTT. Protein product: CASSLEGGSPAFF.

Worth noting for this clone: The same CDR3 arises from other DNA sequences in this sample as well. The CDR3 DNA follows: TGCGCCAGCTCGCTAGCGGGGGGCCGAGAGACCCAGTACTTC. Encoded protein: CASSLAGGRETQYF. The chain employs TRBV5-1 and TRBJ2-5; 11 bases align to TRBD2. Germline trimming cut 7 bases from V and 4 bases from J; bases unmatched to any gene: 6. This CDR3 comprises 14 residues. Germline V CDR1 and CDR2: SGHRS, YFSETQ.

The J gene is TRBJ2-1, the V gene TRBV9; D is possibly TRBD1 (5 bases). Between the trimmed V and J ends, which lost 0 bases and 0 bases, there was a span of 10 bases. The CDR3 extends over 16 amino acids. Germline CDR1 reads SGDLS; CDR2 reads YYNGEE. This chain's CDR3 is CASSVATGSSYNEQFF. CDR3 nucleotide sequence: TGTGCCAGCAGCGTAGCCACAGGAAGCTCCTACAATGAGCAGTTCTTC.

This clone occurred a few times. This sequence joins TRBV18 and TRBJ1-5; 11 bases line up with TRBD1. Germline values: CDR1 KGHSH, CDR2 LQKENI. This CDR3 comprises 17 residues. J lost 0 bases, V lost 3 bases, and 4 bases had no gene match. In DNA, the CDR3 is TGTGCCAGCTCACCGGGACAGGGGGTCTATAGCAATCAGCCCCAGCATTTT. Translating it yields CASSPGQGVYSNQPQHF. The full variable domain, its missing parts supplied by reference TRBV18 and TRBJ1-5, is NAGVMQNPRHLVRRRGQEARLRCSPMKGHSHVYWYRQLPEEGLKFMVYLQKENIIDESGMPKERFSAEFPKEGPSILRIQQVVRGDSAAYFCASSPGQGVYSNQPQHFGDGTRLSIL.

The chain couples TRBV7-8 to TRBJ2-1; maybe TRBD2 (5 bases). The CDR3 runs to 14 residues. V was shortened by 0 bases and J by 6 bases, with 9 bases between the two germline ends. Germline values: CDR1 SGHVS, CDR2 FQNEAQ. In nucleotides, the CDR3 is TGTGCCAGCAGCTTAGCCTTACTAGGCAATGAGCAGTTCTTC. This codes for CASSLALLGNEQFF.

This clone was seen a single time. V is TRBV14 and J is TRBJ1-6, with D unclear. The germline V gene has CDR1 SGHDN and CDR2 FVKESK. The length of the CDR3 is 16 residues. V gave up 1 base and J gave up 7 bases, with 14 bases separating them. The CDR3 sequence is CASSQGWQATNSPLHF. The CDR3 bases are TGTGCCAGCAGCCAAGGCTGGCAGGCAACCAATTCACCCCTCCACTTT.

This chain uses TRBV5-4 with TRBJ1-1; tentative D call: TRBD1 (5 bases). The CDR3 covers 15 residues. Trimming stripped 4 bases from V and 1 base from J, with 14 bases between. Germline values: CDR1 SGHNT, CDR2 YYREEE (reference sequence). The CDR3 is CASSLGGLGNTEAFF. The CDR3 DNA reads as TGTGCCAGCAGCCTGGGGGGTTTGGGGAACACTGAAGCTTTCTTT.

The chain employs TRBV2 and TRBJ1-2; 9 positions agree with TRBD1. The CDR3 loop spans 17 amino acids. V lost 6 bases to trimming and J lost 4 bases; unmatched junction nucleotides: 15. The germline gives CDR1 SNHLY, CDR2 FYNNEI. The CDR3 region is CASRTTGGRGGSYGYTF. Here the CDR3 DNA reads TGTGCCAGCAGGACGACAGGGGGGCGGGGCGGTTCCTATGGCTACACCTTC.

This chain uses TRBV7-9 with TRBJ2-5; maybe TRBD1 (5 bases). The ends were cut back, 0 bases at V and 1 base at J, with 6 bases in the middle. Looked up from germline, CDR1 is SEHNR and CDR2 is FQNEAQ (reference sequence). This CDR3 is 14 amino acids long. The CDR3: CASSLATAQETQYF. DNA of the CDR3: TGTGCCAGCAGCTTAGCGACAGCCCAAGAGACCCAGTACTTC.